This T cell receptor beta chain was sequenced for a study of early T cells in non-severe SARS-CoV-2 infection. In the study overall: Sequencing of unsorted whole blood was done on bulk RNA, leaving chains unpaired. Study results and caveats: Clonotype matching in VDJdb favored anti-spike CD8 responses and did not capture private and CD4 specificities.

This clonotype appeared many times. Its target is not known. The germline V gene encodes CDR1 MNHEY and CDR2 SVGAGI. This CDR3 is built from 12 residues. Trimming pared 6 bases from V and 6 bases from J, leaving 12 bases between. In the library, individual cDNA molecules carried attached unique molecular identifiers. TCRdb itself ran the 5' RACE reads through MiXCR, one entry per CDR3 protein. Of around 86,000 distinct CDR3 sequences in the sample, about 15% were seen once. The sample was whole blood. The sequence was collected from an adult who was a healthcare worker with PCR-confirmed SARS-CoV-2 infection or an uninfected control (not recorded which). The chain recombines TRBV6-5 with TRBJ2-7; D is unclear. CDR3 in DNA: TGTGCCAGCAGCTCGTCTTGGGGCGAGCAGTACTTC. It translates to CASSSSWGEQYF.